This T cell receptor beta chain was recorded in a study of blood T cells in healthy people across ages. This clonotype was seen a handful of times. What it binds is not known. Peripheral blood from each donor was collected in a volume of approximately 9.2 milliliters. A second PCR of roughly 7 to 11 cycles used a sample-barcoded 5' primer and a J-beta primer mix. Every single cDNA molecule received a tag from a template-switch adaptor with 12 random nucleotides. TCRdb reanalysed the 5' RACE reads using MiXCR and keeps one entry per CDR3 protein. The table has 450,000 to 700,000 distinct CDR3 sequences, about 26% seen once. Study outcomes and limitations: Bulk PBMC profiling left naive and antigen-experienced comparisons inconclusive.

V gave up 4 bases and J gave up 0 bases, with 9 bases separating them. In germline, CDR1 is SQVTM, CDR2 ANQGSEA. The CDR3 contains 14 residues. Sequencing was done on a sample of blood. This TCR derives from a woman aged 70 to 79 in good health. This rearrangement joins TRBV29-1 to TRBJ2-2, with D tentatively TRBD1 (5 bases). The CDR3 DNA sequence: TGCAGCGTTGCCAGGGCTCCGAACACCGGGGAGCTGTTTTTT. The encoded protein is CSVARAPNTGELFF.